The next 14 T cell receptor beta chains were all read from a single sample in a study of CD8 T cells in Susac syndrome. cDNA came from roughly 0.5 to 1 ug RNA primed by random hexamers. TCRdb used MiXCR to reprocess the immunoSEQ multiplex PCR reads, holding one entry per CDR3 protein. Among about 210,000 distinct CDR3 sequences listed, 95% were seen once. The source material was CD4+ T cells from PBMCs. Source of these receptors: a human donor with multiple sclerosis.

The V call is TRBV20-1, the J call TRBJ1-5; TRBD1 matches at 7 bases. Germline CDR1 DFQATT, CDR2 SNEGSKA (reference sequence). The V and J ends lost 5 bases and 3 bases, in that order; junction bases with no gene match: 4. The CDR3 contains 13 residues. The CDR3 protein is CSARQGTNQPQHF. The CDR3 DNA sequence: TGCAGTGCTCGACAGGGAACCAATCAGCCCCAGCATTTT.

The chain recombines TRBV15 with TRBJ2-1; 11 bases agree with TRBD2. V lost 1 base, J lost 3 bases, and 11 bases stayed unmatched. This CDR3 is 19 amino acids long. Germline loops: CDR1 LNHNV, CDR2 YYDKDF (reference sequence). CDR3: CATSRGLAGLGANYNEQFF. The CDR3 DNA sequence: TGTGCCACCAGCAGAGGACTAGCGGGGTTAGGAGCGAACTACAATGAGCAGTTCTTC.

The chain recombines TRBV15 with TRBJ2-5; unclear D gene. The CDR3 length is 14 residues. V was trimmed by 0 bases and J by 5 bases, leaving 10 bases between them. Germline CDR1 and CDR2: LNHNV and YYDKDF (reference sequence). The CDR3 here is CATSRERRSETQYF. Written as DNA, the CDR3 is TGTGCCACCAGCAGAGAAAGGCGATCGGAGACCCAGTACTTC.

The chain has TRBV2 and TRBJ2-1; D ambiguous. The length of the CDR3 is 11 residues. Germline values: CDR1 SNHLY, CDR2 FYNNEI. The V end lost 6 bases, the J end lost 10 bases, and 10 bases lay between the germline ends. The chain's CDR3 is CASSPPREQFF. CDR3 coding DNA: TGTGCCAGCAGCCCTCCTAGGGAGCAGTTCTTC.

This rearrangement joins TRBV12-3 or TRBV12-4 to TRBJ2-5; TRBD1 might be the D (6 bases). The CDR3 runs 18 residues. V dropped 5 bases and J dropped 3 bases, with 25 bases sitting between them. CDR3 loop: CASSTNLPGHSLEETQYF. The CDR3 bases are TGTGCCAGCAGTACCAACCTGCCGGGACACAGTTTGGAAGAGACCCAGTACTTC.

This rearrangement joins TRBV6-5 to TRBJ2-3, with 12 positions matching TRBD2. The CDR3 extends over 18 amino acids. Germline CDR1 reads MNHEY; CDR2 reads SVGAGI. V lost 0 bases to trimming and J lost 5 bases; unmatched junction nucleotides: 9. In nucleotides, the CDR3 is TGTGCCAGCAGTTACTCGGGTCTAGCGGGAGGGGGGAGAGATACGCAGTATTTT. This encodes CASSYSGLAGGGRDTQYF.

V and J are TRBV20-1 and TRBJ1-3, with D maybe TRBD1 (5 bases). The CDR3 is 14 residues long. V was trimmed by 5 bases and J by 5 bases, leaving 16 bases between them. Germline V gene data show CDR1 as DFQATT and CDR2 as SNEGSKA (reference sequence). CDR3 bases: TGCAGTGCTGCCCCCGGCAGGGACCGAAACACCATATATTTT. Translating it yields CSAAPGRDRNTIYF.

This chain links TRBV30 with TRBJ2-7; TRBD2 matches 8 bases. Germline V gives CDR1 GTSNPN, CDR2 SVGIG (reference sequence). J lost 2 bases, V lost 4 bases, and 16 bases had no gene match. CDR3 length equals 17 residues. CDR3 in DNA: TGTGCCTGGATACCGGCAGCGGGAGTTACTGTCCCCTACGAGCAGTACTTC. It codes for CAWIPAAGVTVPYEQYF.

The V and J genes are TRBV28 and TRBJ2-1, with 12 bases identical to TRBD1. This CDR3 is built from 15 residues. The V gene end was trimmed by 5 bases and the J gene end by 8 bases; junction bases not matched to a gene: 7. CDR1 is MDHEN and CDR2 is SYDVKM in the germline V gene. The CDR3 loop reads CASSKGQGALDEQFF. In DNA form, the CDR3 reads TGTGCCAGCAGTAAGGGACAGGGGGCTCTGGATGAGCAGTTCTTC. Drawing the rest from reference TRBV28 and TRBJ2-1, the complete variable domain is DVKVTQSSRYLVKRTGEKVFLECVQDMDHENMFWYRQDPGLGLRLIYFSYDVKMKEKGDIPEGYSVSREKKERFSLILESASTNQTSMYLCASSKGQGALDEQFFGPGTRLTVL.

V usage is TRBV6-1 and J usage is TRBJ1-2; TRBD1 aligns across 8 bases. The CDR3 has 14 residues. J lost 4 bases, V lost 6 bases, and 7 bases had no gene match. Germline CDR1 reads MNHNS; CDR2 reads SASEGT. CDR3 sequence reads: CASRATGVIYGYTF. For the CDR3, the DNA is TGTGCCAGCAGGGCGACAGGGGTCATCTATGGCTACACCTTC.

CDR3 residues: CASRQPGQPQFF. In DNA, the CDR3 is TGTGCCAGCAGGCAACCGGGACAACCACAGTTCTTC. V gene TRBV28 combines with J gene TRBJ2-1; weak D call: TRBD1 (6 bases). The V gene lost 6 bases and the J gene lost 13 bases, with 16 bases spanning the gap. CDR1 MDHEN and CDR2 SYDVKM come from the germline V gene. CDR3 size: 12 residues.

The chain recombines TRBV27 with TRBJ1-2; no clear D gene. The germline V gene encodes CDR1 MNHEY and CDR2 SMNVEV (reference sequence). The CDR3 consists of 14 residues. V gave up 3 bases and J gave up 0 bases, with 8 bases separating them. CDR3 sequence reads: CASSFKETNYGYTF. As DNA, the CDR3 is TGTGCCAGCAGTTTTAAGGAAACTAACTATGGCTACACCTTC.

The chain combines TRBV20-1 with TRBJ2-7; TRBD1 might be the D (5 bases). Trimming stripped 6 bases from V and 1 base from J, with 16 bases between. The CDR3 is 14 amino acids. Germline V gene sequence: CDR1 DFQATT, CDR2 SNEGSKA (reference sequence). The CDR3 DNA follows: TGCAGTGCCCACGACGCTAGGGGATCCTACGAGCAGTACTTC. It specifies CSAHDARGSYEQYF.

The rearrangement uses TRBV5-1 and TRBJ2-5; tentatively, D is TRBD1 or TRBD2 (5 bases each). The CDR3 is 13 amino acids. The germline V and J ends were trimmed by 7 bases and 0 bases, with 10 bases remaining between them. The V gene's germline CDR1 is SGHRS and CDR2 YFSETQ. CDR3 coding DNA: TGCGCCAGCGGTTTGGGGGACCAAGAGACCCAGTACTTC. It yields the protein CASGLGDQETQYF.